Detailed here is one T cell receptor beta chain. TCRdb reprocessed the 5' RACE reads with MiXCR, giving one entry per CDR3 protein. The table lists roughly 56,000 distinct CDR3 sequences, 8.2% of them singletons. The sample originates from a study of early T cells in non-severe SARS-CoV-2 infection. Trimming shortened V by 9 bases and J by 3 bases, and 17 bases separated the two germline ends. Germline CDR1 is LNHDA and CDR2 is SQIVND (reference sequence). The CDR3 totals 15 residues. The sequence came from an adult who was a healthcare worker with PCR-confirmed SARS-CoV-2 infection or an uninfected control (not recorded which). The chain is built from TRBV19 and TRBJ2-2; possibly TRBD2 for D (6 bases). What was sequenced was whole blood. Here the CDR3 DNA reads TGTGCCAGCGAACCGGGGGAATTGGACACCGGGGAGCTGTTTTTT. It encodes CASEPGELDTGELFF.